This TCR beta chain appears in the sequencing data of a study of blood T cells in healthy people across ages. Study in general: Every two T cells gave about one barcoded beta molecule via template switching.

Whole-study findings and limits: Older individuals had lower TCR beta diversity per million T cells (the decline was roughly linear).

Of note for this clonotype: The antigen remains undetermined.

In germline, CDR1 is SGDLS, CDR2 YYNGEE. The V end lost 3 bases, the J end lost 4 bases, and 12 bases lay between the germline ends. CDR3 length: 14 residues. Samples each yielded at least 5 micrograms of total RNA. Then a second PCR, running about 6 to 12 cycles, was carried out with a sample-barcoded 5' primer and a J-beta primer mix. Through a template-switch adaptor with 12 random nucleotides, each cDNA molecule received a tag. TCRdb re-analysed the 5' RACE reads in MiXCR, keeping a single row per CDR3 protein. The table records over 950,000 distinct CDR3 sequences, roughly two fifths of them present only once.

This TCR was recovered from a man aged 18 to 35 in good health. V and J are TRBV9 and TRBJ2-3, with a tentative D call TRBD1 (5 bases). The material sequenced was blood. CDR3 in DNA: TGTGCCAGCAGCGATATCAGGGTCCCAGATACGCAGTATTTT. It specifies CASSDIRVPDTQYF. Filled out from reference TRBV9 and TRBJ2-3, the complete variable domain reads DSGVTQTPKHLITATGQRVTLRCSPRSGDLSVYWYQQSLDQGLQFLIQYYNGEERAKGNILERFSAQQFPDLHSELNLSSLELGDSALYFCASSDIRVPDTQYFGPGTRLTVL.